Listed here are 18 T cell receptor beta chains from one sample, sequenced in a study of T cell clones after liver transplantation (dated 2019 in TCRdb). The library was made by the immunoSEQ multiplex PCR assay. As stored in TCRdb, this immuneACCESS dataset retains in-frame rearrangements with V and J assigned. A fraction of the clones does not appear; measured against another copy, unresolved V genes explain less than half of the discrepancy, and the remainder lacks a known reason. This sample has approximately 22,000 clones in its table, and 80% to 95% of those were observed once. The biggest ten clones account for 20% to 30% of the sample. The input for sequencing was CD8+ T cells from blood, taken less than 27 months after liver transplant. These receptors came from a human patient who received a liver transplant. A transplant means some T cells may be of graft donor rather than patient origin.

V and J are TRBV7-9 and TRBJ2-7; D not resolved. With 5 bases removed from V and 4 bases from J, the gap between germline ends came to 9 bases. The CDR3 is made up of 12 amino acids. In germline, CDR1 is SEHNR, CDR2 FQNEAQ (reference sequence). The CDR3 loop reads CASSPDRYEQYF. The DNA for the CDR3 is TGTGCCAGCAGCCCGGACCGATACGAGCAGTACTTC.

This clone occurred once. The chain combines TRBV28 with TRBJ2-2, with D perhaps TRBD1 (5 bases). CDR1 is MDHEN and CDR2 is SYDVKM in the germline V gene. The CDR3 runs 14 residues. V dropped 2 bases and J dropped 3 bases, with 7 bases sitting between them. CDR3 in amino acids: CASSLQGDTGELFF. The DNA of the CDR3 is TGTGCCAGCAGTTTACAGGGTGACACCGGGGAGCTGTTTTTT.

The gene calls are TRBV9 and TRBJ1-5; D unresolved. Per the germline V gene, CDR1 is SGDLS and CDR2 is YYNGEE. There are 15 residues in the CDR3. V was clipped by 8 bases and J by 4 bases, with 19 bases between them. This CDR3 reads CASSYTGDLNQPQHF. The CDR3 DNA reads as TGTGCCAGTTCTTATACCGGGGATCTTAATCAGCCCCAGCATTTT.

This chain connects TRBV5-4 to TRBJ2-1; D is ambiguous. Germline V CDR1 and CDR2: SGHNT, YYREEE (reference sequence). This CDR3 spans 12 amino acids. Trimming removed 0 bases at V and 7 bases at J, with 5 bases between. The CDR3 DNA sequence: TGTGCCAGCAGCTTGGGACGAAATGAGCAGTTCTTC. It is translated as CASSLGRNEQFF.

This sequence joins TRBV29-1 and TRBJ2-1; D gene unclear. V was clipped by 6 bases and J by 0 bases, with 15 bases between them. The CDR3 totals 15 residues. The V gene's germline CDR1 is SQVTM and CDR2 ANQGSEA. CDR3 bases: TGCAGCGTCATTACCTCCTCAAGCTCCTACAATGAGCAGTTCTTC. This codes for CSVITSSSSYNEQFF.

The genes are TRBV5-6 and TRBJ2-7; no reliable D call. This CDR3 has 14 residues. V was cut by 1 base and J by 0 bases, with 8 bases left in between. Germline assignment: CDR1 SGHDT and CDR2 YYEEEE. CDR3 sequence (DNA): TGTGCCAGCAGCTTGTACGTAAGCTCCTACGAGCAGTACTTC. Translation gives CASSLYVSSYEQYF.

The chain combines TRBV7-9 with TRBJ2-7, with D perhaps matching TRBD1 (6 bases). The germline gives CDR1 SEHNR, CDR2 FQNEAQ (reference sequence). V shed 5 bases and J shed 5 bases, with 22 bases lying between them. The CDR3 spans 16 residues. The CDR3 region has the DNA TGTGCCAGCAGCCCCCTCTCGCCAGGGGCGTTCAACGAGCAGTACTTC. Residues: CASSPLSPGAFNEQYF.

This rearrangement joins TRBV21-1 to TRBJ2-1; the D call of TRBD2 is as the table states it, not checked on the DNA. TRBV21-1 is marked as a pseudogene. The CDR3 is 18 residues long. The CDR3 coding sequence is TGTGCCAGCAGCACAACCCCCCCCGGGACTAGCGTCTTGAATGAGCAGTTCTTC. Protein: CASSTTPPGTSVLNEQFF.

The rearrangement links TRBV7-9 to TRBJ1-6; tentatively, D is TRBD1 (6 bases). The CDR3 sequence is 12 residues long. V was shortened by 6 bases and J by 7 bases, with 7 bases between the two germline ends. The V gene's germline CDR1 is SEHNR and CDR2 FQNEAQ (reference sequence). CDR3 sequence reads: CASRGGNSPLHF. CDR3 sequence (DNA): TGTGCCAGCAGAGGGGGGAATTCACCCCTCCACTTT.

The chain couples TRBV7-3 to TRBJ2-5; maybe TRBD2 (6 bases). The CDR3 contains 15 residues. Germline CDR1 and CDR2: SGHTA and FQGTGA. V was shortened by 5 bases and J by 5 bases, with 18 bases between the two germline ends. The CDR3: CASSRRDLPDETQYF. The CDR3 coding sequence is TGTGCCAGCAGCCGCCGGGACTTACCGGACGAGACCCAGTACTTC.

V is TRBV11-3 and J is TRBJ1-2; 8 bases are a match to TRBD1. V gave up 4 bases and J gave up 4 bases; unmatched junction bases: 8. The germline gives CDR1 SGHNT, CDR2 YENEEA. This CDR3 region has 15 residues. The CDR3 here is CASSSPGGAGYGYTF. The CDR3 DNA follows: TGTGCCAGCAGCTCCCCAGGGGGCGCGGGCTATGGCTACACCTTC.

V gene TRBV5-8 combines with J gene TRBJ2-2; possible D gene TRBD1, 5 bases. Trimming stripped 0 bases from V and 6 bases from J, with 9 bases between. The CDR3 totals 14 residues. CDR1 is SGHTS and CDR2 is YDEGEE in the germline V gene. The CDR3 nucleotides are TGTGCCAGCAGCTTGGCAGGGCGCGCCGGGGAGCTGTTTTTT. Protein sequence: CASSLAGRAGELFF.

This clone has just one count. The chain has TRBV2 and TRBJ2-7; D remains ambiguous. The germline V gene has CDR1 SNHLY and CDR2 FYNNEI. CDR3 size: 14 residues. The germline V and J ends were trimmed by 10 bases and 2 bases, with 18 bases remaining between them. CDR3 in amino acids: CATTSRVDAYEQYF. The DNA of the CDR3 is TGTGCCACCACGAGTCGAGTGGACGCCTACGAGCAGTACTTC.

The genes are TRBV7-2 and TRBJ2-5, with 11 bases identical to TRBD2. The V gene end was trimmed by 4 bases and the J gene end by 3 bases; junction bases not matched to a gene: 10. The germline gives CDR1 SGHTA, CDR2 FQGNSA. The CDR3 runs to 17 residues. CDR3 in amino acids: CASSSLAGGRLKETQYF. The CDR3, as DNA: TGTGCCAGCAGCTCCTTAGCGGGAGGGCGACTTAAAGAGACCCAGTACTTC.

The rearrangement links TRBV11-3 to TRBJ2-7; D tentatively reads TRBD1 or TRBD2 (5 bases each). The germline CDR1 and CDR2 sequences are SGHNT and YENEEA. This CDR3 region has 13 residues. Trimming shortened V by 4 bases and J by 6 bases, and 13 bases separated the two germline ends. The CDR3 DNA sequence: TGTGCCAGCAGCTCGGGGCAAAGGGGCGAGCAGTACTTC. Protein product: CASSSGQRGEQYF.

The chain links TRBV7-6 to TRBJ2-2, with D perhaps matching TRBD2 (5 bases). CDR3 length: 14 residues. Trimming took off 1 base at V and 7 bases at J, with 10 bases between the two ends. CDR1 and CDR2 (germline): SGHVS, FNYEAQ. The chain's CDR3 is CASSLEYGVGELFF. The CDR3 DNA reads as TGTGCCAGCAGCTTAGAGTACGGGGTCGGGGAGCTGTTTTTT.

The V gene is TRBV6-1, the J gene TRBJ2-7, with D unclear. From germline, CDR1 is MNHNS and CDR2 SASEGT. The CDR3 length is 14 residues. V lost 1 base and J lost 3, with 10 bases in between. CDR3 in amino acids: CASSEGQALYEQYF. The DNA of the CDR3 is TGTGCCAGCAGTGAAGGTCAGGCGCTCTACGAGCAGTACTTC.

The chain carries TRBV27 and TRBJ1-1; 8 bases are a match to TRBD1. V lost 3 bases, J lost 5 bases, and 5 bases stayed unmatched. The CDR3 runs to 14 residues. Per the germline V gene, CDR1 is MNHEY and CDR2 is SMNVEV (reference sequence). CDR3 amino acids: CASSFGRGRTEAFF. CDR3 DNA sequence: TGTGCCAGCAGTTTTGGCAGGGGGCGAACTGAAGCTTTCTTT.